This TCR beta chain was profiled in a study of shared clonotypes between healthy human individuals. The study, taken as a whole, reports: A generally larger estimated richness was seen in naive subsets than in memory subsets. Naive CD4 clonotype sharing across several donors was approximately 5%.

Note on this clone: Antigen specificity is unknown.

The V gene lost 8 bases and the J gene lost 3 bases, with 4 bases spanning the gap. This CDR3 contains 10 residues. The germline CDR1 and CDR2 sequences are LNHDA and SQIVND (reference sequence). Per the authors' pipeline: ImmunoSEQ only sent back junction sequences with no quality scores, so filtering was done differently. TCRdb's table, derived via immunoSEQ multiplex PCR, lists solely in-frame clones and lacks some. The V and J calls and clone size were taken over from that table, and D and trimming were inferred from the DNA. The data hold roughly 700,000 clones, with less than 95% observed a single time. Nashville, Tennessee was home to all donors, each a Caucasian adult.

The sample consisted of memory CD8+ T cells from PBMCs. The subset was: CD45RO+ cells pooled with CCR7-negative TemRA cells. The J gene is TRBJ1-2, the V gene TRBV19; no reliable D call. The source of this sequence is a young man in good health. Some clones in this sample may be carry-over from other donors' samples. CDR3 nucleotides: TGTGCCAGTTACCACTATGGCTACACCTTC. Protein: CASYHYGYTF.